This T cell receptor (beta chain) was sequenced for a study of blood T cell repertoires in COVID-19. The study drew participants aged roughly 18 to 95 years from approximately 23 US areas. Exposed participants came across a COVID-19 case within 2 weeks before study entry. Using immunoSEQ multiplex PCR, the repertoire was profiled, and TCRdb retains in-frame clones only, with some absent. The table records 300,000 to 350,000 clones, roughly 90% of them present only once. The CDR3 is 13 residues long. Deletions cut 0 bases from V and 2 bases from J, with 7 bases between. Looked up from germline, CDR1 is GTSNPN and CDR2 is SVGIG (reference sequence).

This sequence was found in a woman younger than 45 who had been exposed to COVID-19. The sample was PBMCs or T cells enriched from blood (not recorded which). The chain is built from TRBV30 and TRBJ1-1, with D unclear. CDR3 protein: CAWSVAFNTEAFF. The CDR3 coding sequence is TGTGCCTGGAGTGTGGCTTTTAACACTGAAGCTTTCTTT. Full variable domain (outside the CDR3, taken from reference TRBV30 and TRBJ1-1): SQTIHQWPATLVQPVGSPLSLECTVEGTSNPNLYWYRQAAGRGLQLLFYSVGIGQISSEVPQNLSASRPQDRQFILSSKKLLLSDSGFYLCAWSVAFNTEAFFGQGTRLTVV.